Below, 2 T cell receptor beta chains from the same sample are listed, as sequenced in a study of somatic mutations in cytotoxic T cells in rheumatoid arthritis. Sequencing was performed with immunoSEQ multiplex PCR; in TCRdb, only in-frame clones are kept and a portion is missing. The data contain more than 8,000 clones, 77% of them seen just once; the ten biggest clones take up roughly a fifth. Specimen: CD8+ T cells sorted from blood. These TCRs come from a man over 45 in good health.

The rearrangement uses TRBV2 and TRBJ2-7; 7 bases are a match to TRBD1. This CDR3 comprises 13 residues. Unmatched junction bases numbered 4, after V lost 5 bases and J lost 3 bases. Germline lookup yields CDR1 SNHLY and CDR2 FYNNEI. This CDR3 reads CASSRTGDYEQYF. In DNA form, the CDR3 reads TGTGCCAGCAGTCGGACAGGCGACTACGAGCAGTACTTC.

CDR3 in amino acids: CASSPLTGTPTRMNTEAFF. The CDR3 DNA follows: TGTGCCAGCAGCCCCCTTACCGGGACTCCAACTCGCATGAACACTGAAGCTTTCTTT. V usage is TRBV5-6 and J usage is TRBJ1-1; D perhaps matches TRBD1 (5 bases). V shed 4 bases and J shed 0 bases, with 25 bases lying between them. Germline lookup yields CDR1 SGHDT and CDR2 YYEEEE. The CDR3 is 19 residues long. The full variable domain, in which reference TRBV5-6 and TRBJ1-1 provide the parts outside the CDR3, is DAGVTQSPTHLIKTRGQQVTLRCSPKSGHDTVSWYQQALGQGPQFIFQYYEEEERQRGNFPDRFSGHQFPNYSSELNVNALLLGDSALYLCASSPLTGTPTRMNTEAFFGQGTRLTVV.